The 7 T cell receptor beta chains below come from one sample, sequenced in a study of human CD8 memory T cell subsets (dated by TCRdb to 2018 to 2021). A Human TCR Profiling Kit was used to prepare UMI-labeled 5' RACE TCRbeta libraries. TCRdb reprocessed the sequencing reads and holds a single record per CDR3 protein sequence, with no DNA. This specimen's table enumerates approximately 7,000 distinct CDR3 sequences. The top ten hold about 24% of the sample. Sequenced input: CD8+ T cells from PBMCs. Receptors originate from a human donor in good health.

The chain carries TRBV2 and TRBJ2-7. From germline, CDR1 is SNHLY and CDR2 FYNNEI. The CDR3 sequence is 15 residues long. CDR3 sequence reads: CASSEVVGNSYEQYF.

The V call is TRBV7-9, the J call TRBJ2-3; no DNA is available, so the TRBD2 call from TCRdb remains unchecked. Germline CDR1 reads SEHNR; CDR2 reads FQNEAQ (reference sequence). CDR3 length: 17 amino acids. The CDR3: CASSANGLAASTDTQYF.

V gene TRBV7-9 combines with J gene TRBJ2-1; the TCRdb D gene call, TRBD2, has no DNA to confirm it. In germline, CDR1 is SEHNR, CDR2 FQNEAQ (reference sequence). The length of the CDR3 is 14 residues. The CDR3 here is CASTYRTGYNEQFF.

The chain combines TRBV5-1 with TRBJ2-7; the TRBD2 assignment by TCRdb is unverifiable without DNA. CDR1 is SGHRS and CDR2 is YFSETQ in the germline V gene. The CDR3 totals 16 residues. CDR3 sequence: CASSSRSRGVDGEQYF.

In terms of frequency, this clonotype is medium-sized. CDR3 loop: CASSDGGLSYEQYF. V gene TRBV2 combines with J gene TRBJ2-7; there is no DNA to check the TCRdb D call of TRBD1. CDR1 and CDR2 (germline): SNHLY, FYNNEI. This CDR3 comprises 14 residues. Full variable domain (missing parts from reference TRBV2 and TRBJ2-7): EPEVTQTPSHQVTQMGQEVILRCVPISNHLYFYWYRQILGQKVEFLVSFYNNEISEKSEIFDDQFSVERPDGSNFTLKIRSTKLEDSAMYFCASSDGGLSYEQYFGPGTRLTVT.

This clonotype registers medium-sized by frequency. This rearrangement joins TRBV7-2 to TRBJ1-1; TCRdb's D gene call, TRBD1, goes unchecked for lack of DNA. Germline assignment: CDR1 SGHTA and CDR2 FQGNSA. The CDR3 is 16 amino acids. The CDR3 sequence: CASSLDRDRGDTEAFF. Full variable domain (outside the CDR3, taken from reference TRBV7-2 and TRBJ1-1): GAGVSQSPSNKVTEKGKDVELRCDPISGHTALYWYRQSLGQGLEFLIYFQGNSAPDKSGLPSDRFSAERTGGSVSTLTIQRTQQEDSAVYLCASSLDRDRGDTEAFFGQGTRLTVV.

The chain couples TRBV7-9 to TRBJ2-7; TCRdb picks TRBD1, but there is no DNA to check that call. The CDR3 spans 13 residues. CDR1 SEHNR and CDR2 FQNEAQ come from the germline V gene (reference sequence). The CDR3 sequence: CASQETGAYEQYF.